These 13 T cell receptor beta chains share one sample of origin, sequenced in a study of cytomegalovirus exposure and HLA in healthy donors. 13 Jbeta primers and 60 Vbeta primers were used for the PCR. Only in-frame clones appear in the TCRdb table, and some are missing; sequencing was by immunoSEQ multiplex PCR. This sample has approximately 71,000 clones, with more than 70% found just once. The sequenced sample consisted of PBMCs. The receptors derive from a woman aged 40 to 55 in good health and CMV-seropositive.

The chain couples TRBV5-1 to TRBJ2-3; no reliable D call. The ends were cut back, 4 bases at V and 2 bases at J, with 11 bases in the middle. Germline V CDR1 and CDR2: SGHRS, YFSETQ. The CDR3 contains 14 residues. CDR3 bases: TGCGCCAGCAGCACCACTAAGATCACAGATACGCAGTATTTT. It codes for CASSTTKITDTQYF.

The chain is built from TRBV27 and TRBJ2-2; no reliable D call. Germline-derived CDR1 and CDR2 are MNHEY and SMNVEV (reference sequence). This CDR3 has 15 amino acids. Trimming removed 4 bases at V and 0 bases at J, with 9 bases between. The CDR3: CASSSRTANTGELFF. Here the CDR3 DNA reads TGTGCCAGCAGTTCCCGCACAGCGAACACCGGGGAGCTGTTTTTT.

The chain is built from TRBV6-1 and TRBJ1-4, with TRBD1 matching 9 bases. Germline V gene sequence: CDR1 MNHNS, CDR2 SASEGT. The CDR3 length is 15 residues. Unmatched junction bases numbered 5, after V lost 1 base and J lost 8 bases. DNA for the CDR3: TGTGCCAGCAGTGAAGATGGGACAGGGTACGAAAAACTGTTTTTT. Protein product: CASSEDGTGYEKLFF.

The V call is TRBV5-1, the J call TRBJ1-1; D uncertain. Germline V gene sequence: CDR1 SGHRS, CDR2 YFSETQ. The CDR3 covers 14 residues. Deletions cut 1 base from V and 6 bases from J, with 13 bases between. The CDR3 is CASSLPSRGAEAFF. In DNA, the CDR3 is TGCGCCAGCAGCTTGCCCAGCAGAGGCGCTGAAGCTTTCTTT.

V is TRBV2 and J is TRBJ1-2, with a tentative D call TRBD1 (6 bases). Germline CDR1 is SNHLY and CDR2 is FYNNEI. CDR3 size: 14 residues. Trimming removed 6 bases from V and 0 bases from J, with 11 bases in between. CDR3 protein: CASRRTESNYGYTF. The CDR3 bases are TGTGCCAGCAGGAGGACAGAATCTAACTATGGCTACACCTTC.

The rearrangement joins TRBV29-1 to TRBJ1-2; the match to TRBD1 covers 9 bases. The J segment lost 3 bases and the V segment lost 0 bases, leaving 11 bases of the junction unmatched. The CDR3 runs to 17 residues. From germline, CDR1 is SQVTM and CDR2 ANQGSEA. CDR3 sequence (DNA): TGCAGCGTTGAAGACCCCCGGGACAGGGCAGGAGACTATGGCTACACCTTC. It encodes CSVEDPRDRAGDYGYTF.

The genes are TRBV4-2 and TRBJ2-3, with 10 bases fitting TRBD1. The germline V gene encodes CDR1 LGHNA and CDR2 YNFKEQ. The junction had 2 bases not matched to a gene; V was cut back by 1 base and J by 4 bases. The CDR3 consists of 15 residues. The CDR3 protein is CASSQVDRGSDTQYF. In nucleotides, the CDR3 is TGTGCCAGCAGCCAAGTGGACAGGGGGTCAGATACGCAGTATTTT.

The chain links TRBV5-6 to TRBJ2-4, with 7 bases identical to TRBD1. CDR1 and CDR2 (germline): SGHDT, YYEEEE. J gave up 16 bases and V 2 bases, and 6 bases lay outside the gene matches. The CDR3 spans 11 residues. The CDR3 here is CASSFAGQEYF. Written as DNA, the CDR3 is TGTGCCAGCAGCTTCGCTGGACAGGAATACTTC.

This chain links TRBV11-3 with TRBJ2-3, with D uncertain. Trimming left V 1 base short and J 5 bases short, with 10 bases between. The CDR3 is made up of 14 amino acids. Germline V CDR1 and CDR2: SGHNT, YENEEA. DNA of the CDR3: TGTGCCAGCAGCTTAGCCCGTTCGGGAGATACGCAGTATTTT. This codes for CASSLARSGDTQYF. The whole variable domain, remainder taken from reference TRBV11-3 and TRBJ2-3, is EAGVVQSPRYKIIEKKQPVAFWCNPISGHNTLYWYLQNLGQGPELLIRYENEEAVDDSQLPKDRFSAERLKGVDSTLKIQPAELGDSAVYLCASSLARSGDTQYFGPGTRLTVL.

The rearrangement joins TRBV6-6 to TRBJ2-5; possible D gene TRBD1, 6 bases. Germline CDR1 is MNHNY and CDR2 is SVGAGI (reference sequence). The CDR3 loop spans 14 amino acids. The V end was cut by 2 bases, the J end by 5 bases, with 12 bases between. CDR3 amino acids: CASSYVRDMETQYF. In nucleotides, the CDR3 is TGTGCCAGCAGTTACGTACGGGACATGGAGACCCAGTACTTC.

This chain uses TRBV5-1 with TRBJ1-6; the match to TRBD1 covers 8 bases. The J segment lost 5 bases and the V segment lost 2 bases, leaving 6 bases of the junction unmatched. This CDR3 is 16 amino acids long. From germline, CDR1 is SGHRS and CDR2 YFSETQ. The CDR3 is CASSFTGQGNNSPLHF. In DNA, the CDR3 is TGCGCCAGCAGCTTTACCGGACAGGGCAATAATTCACCCCTCCACTTT.

This clone was seen only once. The chain carries TRBV9 and TRBJ2-1; a weak D match, TRBD1 (6 bases). The V end lost 2 bases, the J end lost 0 bases, and 12 bases lay between the germline ends. Germline CDR1 and CDR2: SGDLS and YYNGEE. This CDR3 contains 16 residues. The CDR3 sequence: CASSVTGQSSYNEQFF. CDR3 DNA: TGTGCCAGCAGCGTTACAGGGCAGAGCTCCTACAATGAGCAGTTCTTC.

The chain links TRBV30 to TRBJ1-4; no definite D call. This CDR3 spans 13 amino acids. Trimming cost V 4 bases and J 1 base, with 7 bases left between them. Germline V gene lookup returns CDR1 GTSNPN and CDR2 SVGIG (reference sequence). The DNA of the CDR3 is TGTGCCTGGAACAGAGAAACTAATGAAAAACTGTTTTTT. This gives the protein CAWNRETNEKLFF.